The next 30 T cell receptor beta chains were all read from a single sample in a study of regulatory T cells in long-lasting Graves disease. Time point defined: persistent/refractory GD, antithyroid drugs over 5 years with positive TRAb. Extracted RNA from PBMCs served as the source of the TCR library. HTBI primers from iRepertoire and Arm-PCR of CDR3 regions yielded the TCR beta libraries. Via MiXCR, TCRdb re-called the multiplex PCR reads, giving one row per CDR3 protein. The sample lists some 370,000 distinct CDR3 sequences, under 25% occurring once. The starting material was peripheral blood mononuclear cells (PBMCs), obtained when the disease was refractory, from a patient treated with antithyroid drugs. The receptors stem from a female donor with Graves disease.

This clonotype was seen many times. The chain uses TRBV2 and TRBJ2-7, with a weak D call TRBD2 (6 bases). The CDR3 is 14 amino acids. V shed 6 bases and J shed 3 bases, with 15 bases lying between them. Per germline, CDR1 SNHLY and CDR2 FYNNEI. The CDR3 DNA is TGTGCCAGCAGCCCCGCGACTAGGAACTACGAGCAGTACTTC. Encoded protein: CASSPATRNYEQYF.

With respect to this clonotype: At one boundary the junction diverges from the germline segment, which might be a read error. The chain couples TRBV7-7 to TRBJ2-1; 8 bases map to TRBD2. In germline, CDR1 is SSHAT, CDR2 FNYEAQ (reference sequence). The CDR3 spans 15 residues. This CDR3 reads CASSPGAGAYNEQFF. CDR3 in DNA: TGTGCTAGCAGCCCGGGAGCGGGAGCTTACAATGAGCAGTTCTTC.

In its sample, this clonotype was seen many times. The rearrangement uses TRBV15 and TRBJ1-1; D gene ambiguous. V lost 3 bases and J 1 base, leaving 9 bases between the germline ends. Germline values: CDR1 LNHNV, CDR2 YYDKDF (reference sequence). The CDR3 totals 14 residues. DNA of the CDR3: TGTGCCACCAGCAGCGCGACGTCGAACACTGAAGCTTTCTTT. The encoded protein is CATSSATSNTEAFF.

There are many counts of this clonotype. The chain joins TRBV12-5 to TRBJ1-1, with unresolved D. This CDR3 is built from 15 residues. Germline assignment: CDR1 LGHNT and CDR2 FRNRAP. V dropped 2 bases and J dropped 3 bases, with 13 bases sitting between them. The CDR3 protein is CASGLWRKEDTEAFF. The CDR3 DNA sequence: TGTGCTAGTGGTTTGTGGCGTAAAGAGGACACTGAAGCTTTCTTT.

In its sample, this clonotype was seen a few times. The J gene is TRBJ2-2, the V gene TRBV15; weak D call: TRBD2 (6 bases). The germline gives CDR1 LNHNV, CDR2 YYDKDF (reference sequence). Trimming removed 0 bases from V and 1 base from J, with 12 bases in between. This CDR3 region has 17 residues. The CDR3 is CATSRDSLRENTGELFF. In DNA form, the CDR3 reads TGTGCCACCAGCAGAGATAGTTTGCGGGAGAACACCGGGGAGCTGTTTTTT.

The chain employs TRBV3-1 and TRBJ2-7, with 8 bases matching TRBD1. The CDR3 has 18 residues. Trimming cost V 2 bases and J 3 bases; bases outside gene matches: 15. Looked up from germline, CDR1 is LGHDT and CDR2 is YNNKEL (reference sequence). The CDR3 loop is CASSQSNSFGTGNYEQYF. CDR3 DNA: TGTGCCAGCAGCCAAAGTAATTCCTTCGGGACAGGCAACTACGAGCAGTACTTC.

This clonotype was seen more than once but under ten times. This chain connects TRBV10-1 to TRBJ1-5; D is perhaps TRBD1 (5 bases). The germline V gene encodes CDR1 WNHNN and CDR2 SYGVQD (reference sequence). V gave up 3 bases and J gave up 7 bases, with 7 bases separating them. This CDR3 is built from 12 residues. The CDR3 sequence is CASSEGDQPQHF. CDR3 sequence (DNA): TGCGCCAGCAGTGAAGGGGACCAGCCCCAGCATTTT.

This chain links TRBV29-1 with TRBJ2-7; the D gene could be TRBD1 or TRBD2 (6 bases each). CDR1 SQVTM and CDR2 ANQGSEA come from the germline V gene. The CDR3 runs 12 residues. V shed 5 bases and J shed 6 bases, with 14 bases lying between them. The CDR3 DNA reads as TGCAGCGTTTCAACGGGGGCCTCCGAGCAGTACTTC. It codes for CSVSTGASEQYF.

This clonotype was counted ten times or more. V and J are TRBV7-2 and TRBJ2-7; TRBD1 matches 12 bases. This CDR3 has 15 residues. After removal of 6 bases from V and 1 base from J, the junction contained 4 bases not matched to a gene. Germline assignment: CDR1 SGHTA and CDR2 FQGNSA. The CDR3 loop reads CASRPGQGASYEQYF. CDR3 nucleotide sequence: TGTGCCAGCAGGCCGGGACAGGGGGCATCCTACGAGCAGTACTTC.

The genes are TRBV7-9 and TRBJ2-7; 7 bases are shared with TRBD1. V trimming: 5 bases; J trimming: 3 bases; junction bases outside the gene matches: 7. This CDR3 contains 14 residues. Germline V lookup: CDR1 SEHNR, CDR2 FQNEAQ (reference sequence). CDR3 bases: TGTGCCAGCAGCCCCGAGGACAGGTTCTACGAGCAGTACTTC. Residues: CASSPEDRFYEQYF.

This clonotype was observed once. The rearrangement joins TRBV18 to TRBJ2-1, with 8 bases matching TRBD1. With 1 base clipped from V and 4 bases from J, the junction kept 6 bases outside the gene matches. The CDR3 contains 16 residues. In germline, CDR1 is KGHSH, CDR2 LQKENI. The CDR3: CASSPLGTGHYNEQFF. In nucleotides, the CDR3 is TGTGCCAGCTCACCACTTGGGACAGGACATTACAATGAGCAGTTCTTC.

The V call is TRBV6-1, the J call TRBJ1-3; D might be TRBD1 (5 bases). The CDR3 runs 15 residues. From germline, CDR1 is MNHNS and CDR2 SASEGT. The V end was cut by 7 bases, the J end by 0 bases, with 13 bases between. The CDR3 sequence is CASTGRATSGNTIYF. CDR3 sequence (DNA): TGTGCCAGCACGGGACGAGCGACCTCTGGAAACACCATATATTTT.

The chain uses TRBV2 and TRBJ1-2, with no clear D. V gave up 4 bases and J gave up 4 bases, with 13 bases separating them. Germline lookup yields CDR1 SNHLY and CDR2 FYNNEI. This CDR3 spans 14 amino acids. CDR3 bases: TGTGCCAGCAGTGCGGACCCAGCAACCTATGGCTACACCTTC. The encoded protein is CASSADPATYGYTF.

This clonotype was seen a few times. One end of the junction is discordant with germline, which a read error may explain. The chain combines TRBV5-1 with TRBJ2-7; possibly TRBD1 for D (5 bases). This CDR3 has 13 residues. Germline CDR1 is SGHRS and CDR2 is YFSETQ. CDR3 loop: CASSLDMTYEQYF. CDR3 in DNA: TGCGCCAGCAGTTTGGACATGACCTACGAGCAGTACTTC.

This clonotype appeared a few times. The V call is TRBV29-1, the J call TRBJ1-1; D not certain. Germline lookup yields CDR1 SQVTM and CDR2 ANQGSEA. The CDR3 is made up of 14 amino acids. The germline V and J ends were trimmed by 8 bases and 1 base, with 17 bases remaining between them. CDR3 nucleotides: TGCAGCTCCAGAGGAGGTCATGGGAACACTGAAGCTTTCTTT. It encodes CSSRGGHGNTEAFF.

Regarding this clonotype: With a much larger clone just one base away, this may be a read error. V and J are TRBV6-9 and TRBJ2-1; D is possibly TRBD2 (5 bases). V was trimmed by 3 bases and J by 10 bases, leaving 16 bases between them. CDR1 is MNHGY, CDR2 SVAAGI, per germline. The CDR3 contains 14 residues. The CDR3 protein is CASSYYSSTGEQFF. The CDR3 DNA follows: TGTGCCAGCAGTTACTATTCCTCAACGGGGGAGCAGTTCTTC.

The chain recombines TRBV6-2 or TRBV6-3 with TRBJ1-4; D is undetermined. The ends were cut back, 2 bases at V and 12 bases at J, with 22 bases in the middle. Germline CDR1 is MNHEY and CDR2 is SVGEGT. CDR3 length: 16 amino acids. The DNA of the CDR3 is TGTGCCAGCAGTTACGAGCAGCCCCAACCTACATTAGAACTGTTTTTT. Its translation: CASSYEQPQPTLELFF.

The CDR3 DNA follows: TGTGCCAGCAGTCCCGGGACAGGGGCCGGGGAGACCCAGTACTTC. Encoded protein: CASSPGTGAGETQYF. The chain joins TRBV6-1 to TRBJ2-5; TRBD1 matches 10 bases. The germline gives CDR1 MNHNS, CDR2 SASEGT. The CDR3 spans 15 residues. The junction had 8 bases not matched to a gene; V was cut back by 5 bases and J by 5 bases.

This clonotype was seen at least ten times. The V and J genes are TRBV6-1 and TRBJ1-3; D call uncertain. Trimming took 3 bases from V and 2 from J, leaving 14 bases between them. The CDR3 has 16 residues. Germline CDR1 reads MNHNS; CDR2 reads SASEGT. The CDR3: CASSDNVIPPGNTIYF. The CDR3 region has the DNA TGTGCCAGCAGTGACAACGTCATACCACCTGGAAACACCATATATTTT.

This chain joins TRBV4-1 and TRBJ1-2; TRBD1 agrees at 9 bases. Trimming removed 5 bases from V and 3 bases from J; junction bases left unmatched: 10. In germline, CDR1 is MGHRA, CDR2 YSYEKL. The CDR3 has 16 amino acids. Here the CDR3 DNA reads TGCGCCAGCAGCACTCCCGGGACAGGGAGACACTATGGCTACACCTTC. The encoded protein is CASSTPGTGRHYGYTF.

The count of this clonotype is one. The chain is built from TRBV19 and TRBJ2-2, with 9 positions matching TRBD2. The CDR3 loop spans 16 amino acids. V lost 7 bases to trimming and J lost 7 bases; unmatched junction nucleotides: 13. CDR1 and CDR2 (germline): LNHDA, SQIVND (reference sequence). The CDR3 is CASTYAAGGVIGELFF. As DNA, the CDR3 is TGTGCCAGTACCTACGCTGCGGGAGGGGTAATCGGGGAGCTGTTTTTT.

The genes are TRBV11-2 and TRBJ2-2; 8 positions agree with TRBD2. V gave up 0 bases and J gave up 0 bases; unmatched junction bases: 9. The CDR3 loop spans 19 amino acids. CDR1 SGHAT and CDR2 FQNNGV come from the germline V gene. The CDR3 DNA is TGTGCCAGCAGCTTAGATCGGGCTAGCGGGCGCGCGAACACCGGGGAGCTGTTTTTT. It specifies CASSLDRASGRANTGELFF.

This clonotype has at least ten counts. This rearrangement joins TRBV10-2 to TRBJ1-4, with D uncertain. The CDR3 is 12 amino acids. V was cut by 4 bases and J by 10 bases, with 10 bases left in between. The germline CDR1 and CDR2 sequences are WSHSY and SAAADI. The chain's CDR3 is CASSADEGKLFF. For the CDR3, the DNA is TGCGCCAGCAGTGCTGATGAGGGAAAACTGTTTTTT.

This clonotype showed up just a few times. The rearrangement uses TRBV6-1 and TRBJ1-2; 7 nucleotides align to TRBD1. The CDR3 runs 13 residues. Germline V gene lookup returns CDR1 MNHNS and CDR2 SASEGT. Losses at the gene ends were 5 bases for V and 8 bases for J; bases not matched to a gene: 8. The CDR3 DNA reads as TGTGCCAGCAGTAAGGGACAGAAAACCGGCTACACCTTC. Protein: CASSKGQKTGYTF.

The chain combines TRBV10-3 with TRBJ1-2; D not resolved. Trimming left V 3 bases short and J 6 bases short, with 23 bases between. Germline V gene sequence: CDR1 ENHRY, CDR2 SYGVKD. CDR3 length: 17 amino acids. The CDR3 spells CAISDPGEGLLSDGYTF. DNA of the CDR3: TGTGCCATCAGTGACCCCGGGGAGGGCCTCTTATCCGATGGCTACACCTTC.

This clonotype came up many times. The rearrangement links TRBV28 to TRBJ2-6; D is perhaps TRBD2 (5 bases). The CDR3 has 17 amino acids. V was cut by 6 bases and J by 1 base, with 16 bases left in between. Germline CDR1 MDHEN, CDR2 SYDVKM. The CDR3 region is CASSSGEIMSGANVLTF. As DNA, the CDR3 is TGTGCCAGCAGCTCCGGGGAAATTATGTCTGGGGCCAACGTCCTGACTTTC.

This clonotype has more than one count but fewer than ten. V and J are TRBV20-1 and TRBJ2-5, with 12 bases that match TRBD1. There are 15 residues in the CDR3. Germline V lookup: CDR1 DFQATT, CDR2 SNEGSKA (reference sequence). The CDR3 DNA sequence: TGCAGCCGAACAATCCGGGACAGGGGGCCACAGACCCAGTACTTC. Protein sequence: CSRTIRDRGPQTQYF.

This clonotype was seen ten or more times. The chain employs TRBV20-1 and TRBJ1-6; 9 bases align to TRBD1. Unmatched junction bases numbered 4, after V lost 6 bases and J lost 7 bases. CDR1 and CDR2 from the germline V gene are DFQATT and SNEGSKA (reference sequence). This CDR3 spans 13 amino acids. DNA of the CDR3: TGCAGTGCGGGGACAGGGCAGAATTCACCCCTCCACTTT. Translated, it gives CSAGTGQNSPLHF.

Worth noting for this clonotype: This may stem from a read error, because a much larger clone lies one nucleotide away. The chain uses TRBV29-1 and TRBJ2-7; D possibly corresponds to TRBD2 (6 bases). The CDR3 is made up of 15 amino acids. Germline V gene data show CDR1 as SQVTM and CDR2 as ANQGSEA. This CDR3 reads CSVEGSPGSSNEQNF. CDR3 sequence (DNA): TGCAGCGTTGAAGGATCTCCCGGGAGTTCCAACGAGCAGAACTTC.

In its sample, this clonotype was seen many times. CDR3 amino acids: CAWCKKDRGGEAFF. The DNA of the CDR3 is TGTGCCTGGTGTAAAAAAGACAGGGGTGGTGAAGCTTTCTTT. V is TRBV30 and J is TRBJ1-1; 8 bases fit TRBD1. In germline, CDR1 is GTSNPN, CDR2 SVGIG (reference sequence). The ends lost 5 bases at V and 7 bases at J; junction bases unmatched: 12. This CDR3 is 14 amino acids long.